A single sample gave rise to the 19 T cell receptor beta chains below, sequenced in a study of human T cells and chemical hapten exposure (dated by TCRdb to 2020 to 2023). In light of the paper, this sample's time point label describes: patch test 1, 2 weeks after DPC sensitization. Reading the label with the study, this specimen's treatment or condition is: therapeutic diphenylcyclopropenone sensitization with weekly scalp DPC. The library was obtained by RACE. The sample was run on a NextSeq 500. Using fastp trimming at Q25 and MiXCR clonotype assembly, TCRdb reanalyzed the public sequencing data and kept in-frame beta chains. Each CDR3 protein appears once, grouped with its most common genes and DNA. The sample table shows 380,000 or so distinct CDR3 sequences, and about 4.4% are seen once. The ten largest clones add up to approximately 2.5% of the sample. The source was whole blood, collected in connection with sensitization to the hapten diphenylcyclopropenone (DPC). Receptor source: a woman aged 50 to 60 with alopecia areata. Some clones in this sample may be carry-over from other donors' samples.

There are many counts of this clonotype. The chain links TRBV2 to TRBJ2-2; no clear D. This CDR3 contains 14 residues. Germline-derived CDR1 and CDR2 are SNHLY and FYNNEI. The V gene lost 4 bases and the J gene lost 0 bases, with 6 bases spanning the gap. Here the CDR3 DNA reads TGTGCCAGCAGTGTCAAACCGAACACCGGGGAGCTGTTTTTT. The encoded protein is CASSVKPNTGELFF.

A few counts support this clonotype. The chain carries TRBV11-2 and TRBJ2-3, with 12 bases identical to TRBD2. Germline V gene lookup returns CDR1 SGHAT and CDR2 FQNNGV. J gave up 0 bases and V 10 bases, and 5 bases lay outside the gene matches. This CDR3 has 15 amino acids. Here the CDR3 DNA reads TGTGCCACCACTAGCGGGAGGCGGAGCACAGATACGCAGTATTTT. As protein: CATTSGRRSTDTQYF.

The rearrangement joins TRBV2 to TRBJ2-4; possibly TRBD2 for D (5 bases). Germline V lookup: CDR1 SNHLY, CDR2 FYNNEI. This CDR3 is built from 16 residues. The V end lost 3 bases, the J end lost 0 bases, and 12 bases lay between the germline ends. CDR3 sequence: CASSESGGLAKNIQYF. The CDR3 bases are TGTGCCAGCAGTGAGAGCGGCGGGTTAGCCAAAAACATTCAGTACTTC.

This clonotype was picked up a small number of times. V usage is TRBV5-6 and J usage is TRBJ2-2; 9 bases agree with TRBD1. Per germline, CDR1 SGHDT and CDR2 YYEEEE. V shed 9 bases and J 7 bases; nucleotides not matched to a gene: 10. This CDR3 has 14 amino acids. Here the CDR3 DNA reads TGTGCCACCCAAGCGGGGACAGGGTACGGGGAGCTGTTTTTT. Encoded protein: CATQAGTGYGELFF. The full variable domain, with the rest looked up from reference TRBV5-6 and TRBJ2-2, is DAGVTQSPTHLIKTRGQQVTLRCSPKSGHDTVSWYQQALGQGPQFIFQYYEEEERQRGNFPDRFSGHQFPNYSSELNVNALLLGDSALYLCATQAGTGYGELFFGEGSRLTVL.

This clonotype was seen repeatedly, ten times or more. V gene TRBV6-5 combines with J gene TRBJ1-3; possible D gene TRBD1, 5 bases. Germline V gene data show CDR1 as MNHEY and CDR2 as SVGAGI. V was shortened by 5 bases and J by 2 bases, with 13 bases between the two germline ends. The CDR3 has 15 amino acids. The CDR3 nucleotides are TGTGCCAGCAGTCCTACAGGTTCCGCTGGAAACACCATATATTTT. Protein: CASSPTGSAGNTIYF.

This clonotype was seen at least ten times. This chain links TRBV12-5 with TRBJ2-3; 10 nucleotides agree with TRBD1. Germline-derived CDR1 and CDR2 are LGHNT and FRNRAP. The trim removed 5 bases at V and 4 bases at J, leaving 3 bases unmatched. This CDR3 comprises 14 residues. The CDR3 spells CASGGQGGPDTQYF. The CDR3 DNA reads TGTGCTAGTGGTGGACAGGGGGGCCCAGATACGCAGTATTTT.

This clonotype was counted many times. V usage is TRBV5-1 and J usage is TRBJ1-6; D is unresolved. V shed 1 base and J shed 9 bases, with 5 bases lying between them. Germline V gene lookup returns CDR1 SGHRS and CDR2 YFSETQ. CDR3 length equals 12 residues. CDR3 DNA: TGCGCCAGCAGCTTGTGGGGTTCACCCCTCCACTTT. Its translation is CASSLWGSPLHF.

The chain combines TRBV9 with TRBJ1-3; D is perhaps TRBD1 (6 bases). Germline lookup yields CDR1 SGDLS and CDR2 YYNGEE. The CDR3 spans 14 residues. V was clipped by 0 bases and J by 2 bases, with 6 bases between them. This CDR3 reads CASSVAGAGNTIYF. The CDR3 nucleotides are TGTGCCAGCAGCGTAGCAGGGGCTGGAAACACCATATATTTT.

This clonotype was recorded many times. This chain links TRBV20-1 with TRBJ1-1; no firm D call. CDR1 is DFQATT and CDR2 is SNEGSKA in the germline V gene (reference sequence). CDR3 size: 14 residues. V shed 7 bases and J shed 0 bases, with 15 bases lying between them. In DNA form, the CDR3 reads TGCAGTGTCCCCCCGCGGCAGATGAACACTGAAGCTTTCTTT. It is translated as CSVPPRQMNTEAFF.

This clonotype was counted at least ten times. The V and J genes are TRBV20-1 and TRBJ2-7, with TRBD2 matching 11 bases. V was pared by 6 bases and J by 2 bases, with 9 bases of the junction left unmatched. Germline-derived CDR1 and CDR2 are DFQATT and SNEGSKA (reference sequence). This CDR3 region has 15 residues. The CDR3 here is CSALGRLAGTYEQYF. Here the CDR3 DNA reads TGCAGTGCCCTAGGGCGACTAGCGGGAACCTACGAGCAGTACTTC.

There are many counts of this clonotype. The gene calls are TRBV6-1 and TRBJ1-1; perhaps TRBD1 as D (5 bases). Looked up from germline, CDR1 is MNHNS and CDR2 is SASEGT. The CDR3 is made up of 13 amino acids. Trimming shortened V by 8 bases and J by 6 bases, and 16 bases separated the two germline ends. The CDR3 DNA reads TGTGCCAGCCGCCAGGGAGAAAACGCTGAAGCTTTCTTT. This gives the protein CASRQGENAEAFF.

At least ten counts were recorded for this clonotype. For the CDR3, the DNA is TGTGCCAGCAGCTCGATATCTTTAGCGGGAGAGGCAGATACGCAGTATTTT. This codes for CASSSISLAGEADTQYF. This chain joins TRBV11-2 and TRBJ2-3; 9 bases match TRBD2. The CDR3 consists of 17 residues. The germline CDR1 and CDR2 sequences are SGHAT and FQNNGV. Trimming at V came to 4 bases and at J to 4 bases, leaving 12 bases not matched to a gene.

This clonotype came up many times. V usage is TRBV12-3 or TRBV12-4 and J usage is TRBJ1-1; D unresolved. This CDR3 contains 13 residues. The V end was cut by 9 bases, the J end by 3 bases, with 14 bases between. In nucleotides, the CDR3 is TGTGCCAGTAAACAGCCCTGGGACACTGAAGCTTTCTTT. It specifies CASKQPWDTEAFF.

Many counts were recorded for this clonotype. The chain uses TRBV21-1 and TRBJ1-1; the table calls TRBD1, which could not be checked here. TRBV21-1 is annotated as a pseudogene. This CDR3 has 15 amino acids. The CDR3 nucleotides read TGTGCCAGCAGCAAAGAGACAGGCGAGAACACTGAAGCTTTCTTT. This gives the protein CASSKETGENTEAFF.

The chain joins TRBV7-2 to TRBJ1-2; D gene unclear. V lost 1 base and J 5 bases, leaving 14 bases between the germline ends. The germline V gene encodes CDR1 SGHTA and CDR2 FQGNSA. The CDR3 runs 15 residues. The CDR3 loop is CASSLEGTQRYGYTF. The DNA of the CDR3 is TGTGCCAGCAGCTTAGAGGGCACCCAGCGATATGGCTACACCTTC.

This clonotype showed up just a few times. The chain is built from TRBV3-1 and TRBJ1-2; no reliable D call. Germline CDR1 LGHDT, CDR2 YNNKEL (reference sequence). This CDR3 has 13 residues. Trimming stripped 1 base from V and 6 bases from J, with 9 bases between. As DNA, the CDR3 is TGTGCCAGCAGCCAAGTCCGGGAAGATGGCTACACCTTC. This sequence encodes CASSQVREDGYTF.

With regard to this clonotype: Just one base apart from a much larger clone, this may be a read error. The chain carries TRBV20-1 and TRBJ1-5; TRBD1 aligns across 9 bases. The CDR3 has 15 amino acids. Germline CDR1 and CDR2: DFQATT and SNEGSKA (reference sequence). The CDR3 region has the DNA TGCAGTGCTAGAGTCTCGGGACAGGGCAATAAGCCCCAGCATTTT. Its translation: CSARVSGQGNKPQHF.

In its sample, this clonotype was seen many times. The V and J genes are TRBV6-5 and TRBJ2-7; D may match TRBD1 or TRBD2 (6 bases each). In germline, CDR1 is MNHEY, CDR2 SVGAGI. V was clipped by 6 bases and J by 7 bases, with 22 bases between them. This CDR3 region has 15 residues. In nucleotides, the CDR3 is TGTGCCAGCAGCCTTCTTCTCGGGGGCGCGGGGGAGCAGTACTTC. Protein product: CASSLLLGGAGEQYF.

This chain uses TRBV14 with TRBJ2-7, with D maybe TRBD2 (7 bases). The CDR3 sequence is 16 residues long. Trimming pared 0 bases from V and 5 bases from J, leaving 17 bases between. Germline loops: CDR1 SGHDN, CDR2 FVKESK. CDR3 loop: CASSQDEAGALDEQYF. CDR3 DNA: TGTGCCAGCAGCCAAGATGAGGCGGGGGCGCTGGACGAGCAGTACTTC.